Below are 19 T cell receptor beta chains sequenced from a single sample in a study of Ad26.COV2.S vaccination and SARS-CoV-2 variants. The treatment here: over 15 received Ad26.COV2.S at low or high dose, single or two shots; about 5 received placebo; per-sample allocation not given. All samples were drawn on day 63, counting from the first vaccine or placebo injection. Libraries were prepared by immunoSEQ multiplex PCR; TCRdb keeps only in-frame clonotypes and omits some of them. The sample lists about 370,000 clones; roughly 90% were seen once. Here the sequenced sample was peripheral blood, taken in a trial of Ad26.COV2.S vaccine versus placebo. These receptors were obtained from a person aged 18-65 years who received the Ad26.COV2.S COVID-19 vaccine or a placebo.

J is TRBJ2-7 and V is TRBV3-1 (or the pseudogene TRBV3-2), with TRBD1 identical over 12 bases. V lost 3 bases and J lost 5; bases outside the gene matches: 14. The CDR3 runs to 18 residues. Germline V lookup: CDR1 LGHDT, CDR2 YNNKEL (reference sequence). CDR3: CASSHLGGGTGGINEQYF. The CDR3 bases are TGTGCCAGCAGCCACCTCGGAGGGGGGACAGGGGGCATCAACGAGCAGTACTTC.

The J gene is TRBJ1-3, the V gene TRBV7-9; D uncertain. This CDR3 is built from 14 residues. CDR1 is SEHNR and CDR2 is FQNEAQ in the germline V gene (reference sequence). Trimming removed 5 bases from V and 0 bases from J, with 8 bases in between. The CDR3 is CASSKAASGNTIYF. CDR3 DNA: TGTGCCAGCAGCAAAGCTGCCTCTGGAAACACCATATATTTT.

The genes are TRBV4-1 and TRBJ2-5; possibly TRBD1 for D (5 bases). V was cut by 5 bases and J by 5 bases, with 15 bases left in between. Germline assignment: CDR1 MGHRA and CDR2 YSYEKL. This CDR3 is 14 amino acids long. The CDR3 protein is CASSSTPGLETQYF. In DNA form, the CDR3 reads TGCGCCAGCAGCTCTACCCCAGGGTTGGAGACCCAGTACTTC.

This clone has only a few counts. The chain links TRBV4-1 to TRBJ1-2, with D hard to call. Germline V gene sequence: CDR1 MGHRA, CDR2 YSYEKL. The V and J ends lost 0 bases and 5 bases respectively, with 7 bases between them. This CDR3 comprises 13 residues. As DNA, the CDR3 is TGCGCCAGCAGCCAAGAAGGAGGGTATGGCTACACCTTC. This codes for CASSQEGGYGYTF.

In DNA, the CDR3 is TGTGCCAGCAGCTTAAATAAGCGGGGCCACACCGGGGAGCTGTTTTTT. Its translation is CASSLNKRGHTGELFF. The chain carries TRBV7-6 and TRBJ2-2; 7 bases align to TRBD2. V gave up 2 bases and J gave up 3 bases; unmatched junction bases: 6. The CDR3 runs to 16 residues. The germline V gene has CDR1 SGHVS and CDR2 FNYEAQ.

This clone was detected once. The CDR3 loop is CATSDPGQGISGYTF. CDR3 coding DNA: TGTGCCACCAGTGATCCGGGACAGGGGATTAGTGGCTACACCTTC. J is TRBJ1-2 and V is TRBV24-1, with 10 bases fitting TRBD1. There are 15 residues in the CDR3. The germline V gene has CDR1 KGHDR and CDR2 SFDVKD. V shed 3 bases and J 7 bases; nucleotides not matched to a gene: 7.

The rearrangement joins TRBV5-4 to TRBJ2-1, with D possibly TRBD2 on 5 matching bases. Trimming shortened V by 0 bases and J by 5 bases, and 12 bases separated the two germline ends. The V gene's germline CDR1 is SGHNT and CDR2 YYREEE (reference sequence). CDR3 length: 15 residues. In DNA, the CDR3 is TGTGCCAGCAGCTTGGATGGGAGAATGAACAATGAGCAGTTCTTC. This gives the protein CASSLDGRMNNEQFF.

This chain links TRBV10-1 with TRBJ2-1; 8 nucleotides line up with TRBD1. Germline CDR1 WNHNN, CDR2 SYGVQD (reference sequence). This CDR3 spans 17 amino acids. V was clipped by 5 bases and J by 7 bases; unmatched bases: 16. Written as DNA, the CDR3 is TGCGCCAGCAGTCCGTCCTTGGGACAGGCCCAGCGAAATGAGCAGTTCTTC. This gives the protein CASSPSLGQAQRNEQFF.

This clone was recorded only once. This sequence joins TRBV6-5 and TRBJ2-3, with 7 positions matching TRBD2. After removal of 7 bases from V and 3 bases from J, the junction contained 4 bases not matched to a gene. Germline V CDR1 and CDR2: MNHEY, SVGAGI. CDR3 size: 13 residues. The CDR3 is CASKASGTDTQYF. CDR3 nucleotides: TGTGCCAGCAAAGCTAGCGGAACAGATACGCAGTATTTT.

This chain links TRBV30 with TRBJ1-5; D remains ambiguous. Germline V gene lookup returns CDR1 GTSNPN and CDR2 SVGIG (reference sequence). V lost 0 bases to trimming and J lost 0 bases, with 9 bases between them. CDR3 length equals 15 residues. In nucleotides, the CDR3 is TGTGCCTGGAGTGTTGGGGTGAATAGCAATCAGCCCCAGCATTTT. This translates into CAWSVGVNSNQPQHF.

The CDR3 sequence is CASSLGTGIPQTQYF. CDR3 DNA sequence: TGCGCCAGCAGCTTGGGGACAGGTATCCCGCAGACCCAGTACTTC. This rearrangement joins TRBV5-1 to TRBJ2-5, with 7 nucleotides matching TRBD1. Trimming took 0 bases from V and 6 from J; bases not matched to a gene: 8. Germline CDR1 and CDR2: SGHRS and YFSETQ. The CDR3 spans 15 residues. Complete variable domain (other parts from reference TRBV5-1 and TRBJ2-5): KAGVTQTPRYLIKTRGQQVTLSCSPISGHRSVSWYQQTPGQGLQFLFEYFSETQRNKGNFPGRFSGRQFSNSRSEMNVSTLELGDSALYLCASSLGTGIPQTQYFGPGTRLLVL.

This clone was observed a few times. CDR3 sequence (DNA): TGCAGCGTAGCCCAGGGAAGGGGTTCCAATACGCAGTATTTT. It is translated as CSVAQGRGSNTQYF. The chain has TRBV29-1 and TRBJ2-3; possible D gene TRBD1, 5 bases. Trimming removed 6 bases from V and 7 bases from J, with 20 bases in between. The CDR3 has 14 residues. The germline V gene has CDR1 SQVTM and CDR2 ANQGSEA.

The chain carries TRBV9 and TRBJ2-7; 11 bases align to TRBD2. Germline V CDR1 and CDR2: SGDLS, YYNGEE. Losses at the gene ends were 4 bases for V and 0 bases for J; bases not matched to a gene: 6. The CDR3 runs 16 residues. CDR3 region: CASSPGTSGNSYEQYF. The CDR3, as DNA: TGTGCCAGCAGCCCAGGGACTAGCGGCAACTCCTACGAGCAGTACTTC.

The chain carries TRBV29-1 and TRBJ1-2; 9 positions match TRBD1. CDR3 length equals 13 residues. Germline trimming cut 4 bases from V and 5 bases from J; bases unmatched to any gene: 5. Germline loops: CDR1 SQVTM, CDR2 ANQGSEA. This CDR3 is CSVVSGQGYGYTF. The CDR3 DNA is TGCAGCGTTGTATCGGGACAGGGTTATGGCTACACCTTC.

This clone was seen a single time. The chain carries TRBV18 and TRBJ2-4; 16 bases align to TRBD2. The ends lost 5 bases at V and 3 bases at J; junction bases unmatched: 10. The CDR3 runs to 19 residues. Germline values: CDR1 KGHSH, CDR2 LQKENI. The CDR3 loop is CASSSGLAGGPSGKNIQYF. The CDR3 nucleotides are TGTGCCAGCTCATCGGGACTAGCGGGAGGGCCTTCGGGCAAAAACATTCAGTACTTC.

The chain recombines TRBV3-1 (or the pseudogene TRBV3-2) with TRBJ2-7; tentatively, D is TRBD2 (6 bases). The CDR3 spans 18 residues. The V gene's germline CDR1 is LGHDT and CDR2 YNNKEL (reference sequence). V was cut by 0 bases and J by 2 bases, with 20 bases left in between. CDR3 sequence (DNA): TGTGCCAGCAGCCAAGAGGTCGCGGGAAGTTCCGTTACCTACGAGCAGTACTTC. Its protein is CASSQEVAGSSVTYEQYF.

The chain carries TRBV10-3 and TRBJ2-7, with TRBD1 identical over 8 bases. Looked up from germline, CDR1 is ENHRY and CDR2 is SYGVKD. The trim removed 6 bases at V and 5 bases at J, leaving 3 bases unmatched. The CDR3 runs to 12 residues. The chain's CDR3 is CAIRDRVNEQYF. The CDR3 DNA sequence: TGTGCCATCAGGGACAGGGTAAACGAGCAGTACTTC.

This clone appeared once. The V and J genes are TRBV28 and TRBJ2-7; 13 nucleotides agree with TRBD2. Per the germline V gene, CDR1 is MDHEN and CDR2 is SYDVKM. Trimming took 5 bases from V and 5 from J; bases not matched to a gene: 6. The CDR3 is 15 residues long. In nucleotides, the CDR3 is TGTGCCAGCAGTACCCGGACTAGCGGGAGTCACGAGCAGTACTTC. This translates into CASSTRTSGSHEQYF.

The rearrangement joins TRBV3-1 (or the pseudogene TRBV3-2) to TRBJ2-2; 7 bases map to TRBD1. The CDR3 extends over 16 amino acids. The trim removed 1 base at V and 8 bases at J, leaving 10 bases unmatched. Germline CDR1 reads LGHDT; CDR2 reads YNNKEL (reference sequence). CDR3 amino acids: CASSQGSRGLSGELFF. CDR3 nucleotides: TGTGCCAGCAGCCAAGGGTCTAGGGGGCTTAGTGGGGAGCTGTTTTTT.